What follows are 2 T cell receptor beta chains derived from one specimen sequenced in a study of persistence of HIV-infected CD4 T cells (dated by TCRdb to about 2020). The sample's treatment or condition label, decoded: suppressive antiretroviral therapy. Cells were stimulated with lysates of CMV-infected fibroblasts at roughly 10 ug/mL. Memory populations depleted of antigen-responding cells were obtained by sorting nonresponding CD40L-negative CD69-negative CD45RO-high memory CD4+ T cells. TCRbeta repertoires were sequenced from genomic DNA with the immunoSEQ hsTCRB assay version 4 in survey mode. As stored in TCRdb, this immuneACCESS dataset retains in-frame rearrangements with V and J assigned. A fraction of the clones does not appear; measured against another copy, unresolved V genes explain less than half of the discrepancy, and the remainder lacks a known reason. The table for this sample lists approximately 31,000 clones; around 80% of them were counted only once. The top ten constitute roughly 6.7% of the sample.

Antigens for these TCRs are unknown. The material sequenced was CD4+ T cells sorted from PBMCs after 18-hour stimulation, taken from a patient who received antiretroviral therapy. The label giving this sample's cell subset or site can be read as: CD40L-CD69- CD45RO-high memory CD4 T cells not responding to CMV lysate. These receptors were obtained from an adult woman with HIV who was CMV-seropositive.

The rearrangement joins TRBV3-1 (or the pseudogene TRBV3-2) to TRBJ2-3, with D tentatively TRBD2 (5 bases). Looked up from germline, CDR1 is LGHDT and CDR2 is YNNKEL (reference sequence). V was cut by 4 bases and J by 0 bases, with 17 bases left in between. The CDR3 has 17 amino acids. The CDR3 reads CASSPPGSALSTDTQYF. CDR3 in DNA: TGTGCCAGCAGCCCGCCGGGATCAGCCCTAAGCACAGATACGCAGTATTTT.

The chain uses TRBV5-6 and TRBJ2-7; TRBD1 might be the D (6 bases). Per germline, CDR1 SGHDT and CDR2 YYEEEE. V was trimmed by 2 bases and J by 2 bases, leaving 8 bases between them. The CDR3 runs 13 residues. The CDR3 protein is CASSFRTAYEQYF. The CDR3 DNA reads TGTGCCAGCAGCTTCCGGACAGCCTACGAGCAGTACTTC.